The 2 T cell receptor beta chains below all came from one sample that was sequenced in a study of blood T cell repertoires in COVID-19. Assay: immunoSEQ multiplex PCR; the TCRdb copy retains only in-frame clones and omits some. The sample carries approximately 150,000 clones, approximately 90% recorded once. The sequenced material came from peripheral blood. Receptors originate from a human donor in a cohort sampled during active COVID-19.

This sequence joins TRBV19 and TRBJ2-7; the match to TRBD2 covers 8 bases. Germline CDR1 and CDR2: LNHDA and SQIVND (reference sequence). J gave up 7 bases and V 4 bases, and 12 bases lay outside the gene matches. This CDR3 spans 15 amino acids. The CDR3 reads CASSKGLDAAGEQYF. The DNA for the CDR3 is TGTGCCAGTAGTAAGGGACTAGACGCCGCGGGGGAGCAGTACTTC.

V usage is TRBV12-3 or TRBV12-4 and J usage is TRBJ1-4, with D unresolved. With 7 bases removed from V and 8 bases from J, the gap between germline ends came to 14 bases. The CDR3 loop spans 13 amino acids. CDR3 bases: TGTGCCAGCAAGCGGGAATCTGGGGAAAAACTGTTTTTT. Translated, it gives CASKRESGEKLFF.